The sample holds a few counts of the clone carrying this TCR beta chain. TCRdb called the 5' RACE reads again in MiXCR, with one record for every CDR3 protein. Of roughly 350,000 distinct CDR3 sequences in the sample, about 10% were seen once. The entry originates in a study of identical twins. Trimming took off 3 bases at V and 6 bases at J, with 19 bases between the two ends. This CDR3 has 16 amino acids. Germline-derived CDR1 and CDR2 are SGHKS and YYEKEE (reference sequence). The source is a woman aged 50 to 60 in good health. The chain carries TRBV5-5 and TRBJ1-5; TRBD1 is a possible D gene (5 bases). Material: naive T cells sorted from blood. CDR3 loop: CASSWGTPQQGQPQHF. The DNA for the CDR3 is TGTGCCAGCAGCTGGGGGACTCCCCAGCAGGGTCAGCCCCAGCATTTT.